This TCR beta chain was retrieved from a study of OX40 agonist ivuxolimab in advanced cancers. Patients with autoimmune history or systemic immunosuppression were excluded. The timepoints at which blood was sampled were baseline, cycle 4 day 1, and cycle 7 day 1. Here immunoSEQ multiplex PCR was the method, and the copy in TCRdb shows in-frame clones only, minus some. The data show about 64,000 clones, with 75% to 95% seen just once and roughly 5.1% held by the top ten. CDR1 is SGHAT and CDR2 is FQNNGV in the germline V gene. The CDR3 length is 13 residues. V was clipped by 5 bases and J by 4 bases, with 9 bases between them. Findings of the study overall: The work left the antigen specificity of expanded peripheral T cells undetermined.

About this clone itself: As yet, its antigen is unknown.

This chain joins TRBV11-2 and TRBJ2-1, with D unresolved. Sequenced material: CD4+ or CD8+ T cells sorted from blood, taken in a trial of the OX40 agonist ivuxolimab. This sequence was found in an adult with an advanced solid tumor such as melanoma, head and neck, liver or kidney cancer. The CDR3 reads CASSPVIYNEQFF. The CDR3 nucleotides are TGTGCCAGCAGCCCCGTAATATACAATGAGCAGTTCTTC.